This TCR beta chain was profiled in a study of CD8 T cells in Susac syndrome (dated by TCRdb to the late 2010s). Notes on the research overall: Whether CD8+ T cell activation and differentiation in Susac syndrome was antigen driven was tested using repertoire sequencing.

What the work shows at the level of the full study, not this receptor alone: The number of individuals in the TCR sequencing and HLA analysis was acknowledged as relatively small.

About this clonotype: The clone's antigen remains unknown. Base quality data are lacking; no much larger clone is found one base away.

RNA was extracted using the RNeasy kit, and about 0.5 to 1 microgram was reverse transcribed with random hexamers. The immunoSEQ multiplex PCR assay, covering 54 Vbeta and 13 Jbeta segments, was used to amplify TCR beta CDR3 regions. PCR amplification bias was corrected by using a synthetic template baseline for primer optimization and computational correction. In the paper's pipeline: Reads were annotated to V, D and J genes per IMGT and analyzed with immunoSEQ Analyzer, keeping only productive sequences. Clonality was computed as one minus Shannon entropy normalized by log2 of the number of productive unique sequences. Public and private clones were assessed among the 100 most prevalent clones of each patient and control. A clone was defined as Susac-specific if it was absent from the healthy and MS cohorts, from 1052 published viral clones and from other ImmuneACCESS disease sequences. Through fastp at Q25 and MiXCR, TCRdb rebuilt clones from the public reads, retaining in-frame beta chains. Rows are unified per CDR3 protein, each entry keeping the most common DNA and genes. TCRdb, not the authors, supplied the V and J calls. This sample holds about 200,000 distinct CDR3 sequences; roughly 94% were observed only once. About 0.08% of the sample belongs to the ten largest clones.

The CDR3 spans 14 residues, from the cysteine through the phenylalanine. Of all the DNA, just the CDR3 is kept, 42 bases in frame from base 1. The junction carries 15 bases between V and J, which are trimmed by 3 bases and 7 bases respectively. Peripheral blood CD8+ and CD4+ T cells from healthy donors, Susac syndrome patients and multiple sclerosis patients were profiled by high-throughput TCR beta sequencing. Treatment-naive patients with stable or active relapsing-remitting disease fulfilling revised McDonald criteria were used as multiple sclerosis controls. Bulk CD8+ and CD4+ T cells were purified by magnetic negative isolation, while CD8+ TEMRA cells were enriched using FACS. Blood was drawn into EDTA tubes, processed within 24 hours, and PBMCs were isolated by density gradient centrifugation. PBMCs intended for TCR sequencing were cryopreserved in liquid nitrogen and thawed later in a water bath at 37 degrees C. The sorted or isolated CD4+, CD8+ and CD8+ TEMRA cells reached a purity of at least 90%.

The chain couples TRBV12-3 or TRBV12-4 to TRBJ1-2; the D segment could be TRBD1, given 5 matching bases. The receptor was derived from a human donor with multiple sclerosis. Sample: CD4+ T cells from PBMCs. The CDR3 has the sequence CASSFTRAEVGYTF. The DNA sequence is TGTGCCAGCAGTTTTACCAGGGCTGAGGTTGGCTACACCTTC.